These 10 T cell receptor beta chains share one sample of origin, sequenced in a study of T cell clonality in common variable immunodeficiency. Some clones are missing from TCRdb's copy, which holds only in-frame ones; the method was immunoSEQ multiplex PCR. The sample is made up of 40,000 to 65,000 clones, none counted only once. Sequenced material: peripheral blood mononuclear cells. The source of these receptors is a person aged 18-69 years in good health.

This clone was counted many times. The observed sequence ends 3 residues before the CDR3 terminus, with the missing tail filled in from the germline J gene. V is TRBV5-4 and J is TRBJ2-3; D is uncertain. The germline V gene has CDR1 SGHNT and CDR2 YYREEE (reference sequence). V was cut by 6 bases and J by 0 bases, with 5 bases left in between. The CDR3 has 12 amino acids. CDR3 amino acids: CASKTSTDTQYF. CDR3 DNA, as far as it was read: TGTGCCAGCAAAACAAGCACAGATACG. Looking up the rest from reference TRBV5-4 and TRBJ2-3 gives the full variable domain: ETGVTQSPTHLIKTRGQQVTLRCSSQSGHNTVSWYQQALGQGPQFIFQYYREEENGRGNFPPRFSGLQFPNYSSELNVNALELDDSALYLCASKTSTDTQYFGPGTRLTVL.

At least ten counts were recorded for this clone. CDR3 residues: CASSGRDSKGYTF. The DNA read from the CDR3 is TGCGCCAGCAGCGGGAGGGACAGCAAAGGC. The chain uses TRBV5-1 and TRBJ1-2; 7 bases agree with TRBD1. Read sequence stops 3 residues before the CDR3 end, and the germline J gene provides the missing end. In germline, CDR1 is SGHRS, CDR2 YFSETQ. The CDR3 totals 13 residues.

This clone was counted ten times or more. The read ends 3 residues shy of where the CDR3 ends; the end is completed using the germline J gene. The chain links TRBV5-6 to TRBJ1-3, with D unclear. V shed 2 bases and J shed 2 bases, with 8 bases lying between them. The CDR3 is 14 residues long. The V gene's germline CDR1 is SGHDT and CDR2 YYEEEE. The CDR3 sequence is CASSFGRPGNTIYF. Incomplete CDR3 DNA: TGTGCCAGCAGCTTCGGTCGTCCTGGAAACACC.

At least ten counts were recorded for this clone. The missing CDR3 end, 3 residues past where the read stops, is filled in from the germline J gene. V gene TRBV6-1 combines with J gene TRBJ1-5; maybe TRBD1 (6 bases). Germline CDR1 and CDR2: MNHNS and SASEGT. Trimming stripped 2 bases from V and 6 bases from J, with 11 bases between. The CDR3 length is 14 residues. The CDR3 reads CASSEWGGAQPQHF. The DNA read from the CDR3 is TGTGCCAGCAGTGAATGGGGGGGGGCTCAGCCC.

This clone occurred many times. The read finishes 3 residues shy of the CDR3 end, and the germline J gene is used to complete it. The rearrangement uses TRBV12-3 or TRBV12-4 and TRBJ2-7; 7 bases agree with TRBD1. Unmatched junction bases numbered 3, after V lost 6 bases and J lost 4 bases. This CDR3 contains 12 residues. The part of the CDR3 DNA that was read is TGTGCCAGCAGCTGGACAGGATACGAG. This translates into CASSWTGYE. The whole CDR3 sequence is CASSWTGYEQYF.

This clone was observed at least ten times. The DNA read from the CDR3 is TGTGCCAGCAGTGAAGCCCCGGGGAGGGACACTGAA. Protein product: CASSEAPGRDTE. The whole CDR3 reads CASSEAPGRDTEAFF. V is TRBV6-1 and J is TRBJ1-1; D is undetermined. The read falls 3 residues short of the CDR3 end, and the missing part is taken from the germline J gene. Trimming pared 0 bases from V and 3 bases from J, leaving 11 bases between. Germline-derived CDR1 and CDR2 are MNHNS and SASEGT. This CDR3 comprises 15 residues.

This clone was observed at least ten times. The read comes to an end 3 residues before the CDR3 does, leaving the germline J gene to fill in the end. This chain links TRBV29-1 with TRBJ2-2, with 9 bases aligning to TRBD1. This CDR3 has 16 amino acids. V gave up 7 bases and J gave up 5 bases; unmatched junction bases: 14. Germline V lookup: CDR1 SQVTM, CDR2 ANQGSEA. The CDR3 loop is CSARGLGQGRTGELFF. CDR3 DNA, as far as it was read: TGCAGCGCCCGGGGTTTAGGACAGGGGAGAACCGGGGAG.

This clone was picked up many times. The CDR3 region is CAIRAGFSQDEQFF. Incomplete CDR3 DNA: TGTGCCATCAGGGCGGGTTTTTCCCAAGATGAG. V and J are TRBV10-3 and TRBJ2-1, with D perhaps TRBD2 (5 bases). The read ends 3 residues early relative to the CDR3; the germline J gene fills the gap. The CDR3 has 14 amino acids. Germline V gene lookup returns CDR1 ENHRY and CDR2 SYGVKD. V lost 6 bases and J 8 bases, leaving 17 bases between the germline ends.

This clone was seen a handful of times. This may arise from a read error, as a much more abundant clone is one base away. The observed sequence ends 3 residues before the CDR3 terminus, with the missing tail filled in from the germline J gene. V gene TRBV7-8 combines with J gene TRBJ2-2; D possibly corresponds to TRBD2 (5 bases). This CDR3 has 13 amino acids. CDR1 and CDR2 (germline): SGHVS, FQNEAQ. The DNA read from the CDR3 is TGTGCCAGCAGCCCCGGGGTTAATTCACCG. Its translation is CASSPGVNSP. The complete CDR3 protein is CASSPGVNSPLFF.

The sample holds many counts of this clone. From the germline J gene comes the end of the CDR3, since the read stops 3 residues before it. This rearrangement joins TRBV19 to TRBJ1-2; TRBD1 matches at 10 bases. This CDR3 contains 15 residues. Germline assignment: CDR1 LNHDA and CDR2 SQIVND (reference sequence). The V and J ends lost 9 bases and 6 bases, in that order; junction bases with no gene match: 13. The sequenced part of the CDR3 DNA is TGTGCCAGCATACTACGGGACAGGGGAATTCATGGC. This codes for CASILRDRGIHG. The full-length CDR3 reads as CASILRDRGIHGYTF.